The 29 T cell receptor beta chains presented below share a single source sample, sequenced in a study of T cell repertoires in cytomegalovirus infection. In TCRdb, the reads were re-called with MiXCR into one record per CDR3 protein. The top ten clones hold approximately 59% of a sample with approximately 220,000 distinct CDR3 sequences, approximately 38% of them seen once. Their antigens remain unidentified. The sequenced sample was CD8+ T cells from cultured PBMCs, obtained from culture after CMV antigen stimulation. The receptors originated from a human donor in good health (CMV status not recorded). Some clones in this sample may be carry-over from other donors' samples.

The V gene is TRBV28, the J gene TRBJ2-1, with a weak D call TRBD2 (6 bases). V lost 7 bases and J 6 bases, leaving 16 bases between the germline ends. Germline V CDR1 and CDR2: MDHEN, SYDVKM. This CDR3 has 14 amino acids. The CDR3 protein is CASTPMGRGNEQFF. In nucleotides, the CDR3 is TGTGCCAGCACTCCTATGGGGCGGGGCAATGAGCAGTTCTTC.

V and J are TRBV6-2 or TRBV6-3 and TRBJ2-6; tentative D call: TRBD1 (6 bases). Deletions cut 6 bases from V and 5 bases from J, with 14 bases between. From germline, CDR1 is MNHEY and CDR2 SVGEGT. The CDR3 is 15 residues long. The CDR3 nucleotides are TGTGCCAGCAGAAAACCAGGGGTCCGGGCCAACGTCCTGACTTTC. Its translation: CASRKPGVRANVLTF.

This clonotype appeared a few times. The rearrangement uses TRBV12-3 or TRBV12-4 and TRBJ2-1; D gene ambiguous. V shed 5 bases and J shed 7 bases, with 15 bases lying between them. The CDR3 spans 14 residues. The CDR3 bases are TGTGCCAGCAGTGTGGGTCTTGGTGGAAATGAGCAGTTCTTC. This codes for CASSVGLGGNEQFF.

Written as DNA, the CDR3 is TGTGCCAGCAGCTGGGGGACTAGCAGCTACGAGCAGTACTTC. Translation gives CASSWGTSSYEQYF. The chain joins TRBV7-2 to TRBJ2-7; 9 bases are shared with TRBD2. V lost 4 bases, J lost 3 bases, and 4 bases stayed unmatched. The germline V gene has CDR1 SGHTA and CDR2 FQGNSA. CDR3 length equals 14 residues.

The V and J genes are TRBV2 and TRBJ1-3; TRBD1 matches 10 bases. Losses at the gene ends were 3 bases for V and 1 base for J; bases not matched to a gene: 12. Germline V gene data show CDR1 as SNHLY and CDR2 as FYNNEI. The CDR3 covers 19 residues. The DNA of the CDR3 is TGTGCCAGCAGTGATTGGCGGACAGGGGGTTTCATTTCTGGAAACACCATATATTTT. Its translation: CASSDWRTGGFISGNTIYF.

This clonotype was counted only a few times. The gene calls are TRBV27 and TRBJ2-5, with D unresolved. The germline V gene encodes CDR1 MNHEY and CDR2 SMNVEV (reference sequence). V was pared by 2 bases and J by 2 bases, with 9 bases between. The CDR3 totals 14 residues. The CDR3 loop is CASSLIPRQETQYF. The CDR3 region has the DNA TGTGCCAGCAGTTTAATCCCTAGACAAGAGACCCAGTACTTC.

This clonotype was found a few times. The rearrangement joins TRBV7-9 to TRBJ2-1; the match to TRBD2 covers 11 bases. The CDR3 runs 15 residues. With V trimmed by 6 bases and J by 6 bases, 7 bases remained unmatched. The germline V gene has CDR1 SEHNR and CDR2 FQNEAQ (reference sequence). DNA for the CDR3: TGTGCCAGCAGGTCTACCGGGACTAGCGGCAATGAGCAGTTCTTC. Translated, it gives CASRSTGTSGNEQFF. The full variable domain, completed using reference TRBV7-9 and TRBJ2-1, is DTGVSQNPRHKITKRGQNVTFRCDPISEHNRLYWYRQTLGQGPEFLTYFQNEAQLEKSRLLSDRFSAERPKGSFSTLEIQRTEQGDSAMYLCASRSTGTSGNEQFFGPGTRLTVL.

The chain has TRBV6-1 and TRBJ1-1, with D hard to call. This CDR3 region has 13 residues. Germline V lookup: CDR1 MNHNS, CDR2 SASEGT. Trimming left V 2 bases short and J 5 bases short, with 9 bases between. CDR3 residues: CASSERGWTEAFF. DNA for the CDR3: TGTGCCAGCAGTGAACGGGGTTGGACTGAAGCTTTCTTT.

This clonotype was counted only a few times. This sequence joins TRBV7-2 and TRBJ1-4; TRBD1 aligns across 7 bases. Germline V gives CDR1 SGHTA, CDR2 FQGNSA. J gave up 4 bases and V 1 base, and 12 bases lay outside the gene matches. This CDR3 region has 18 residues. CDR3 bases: TGTGCCAGCAGCTTAGGTGGAGGGGGCGGAGGATTTAATGAAAAACTGTTTTTT. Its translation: CASSLGGGGGGFNEKLFF.

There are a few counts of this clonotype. CDR3 DNA sequence: TGTGCCAGCAGTCCAGCCGGGACAGGGTCCTACGAGCAGTACTTC. Protein product: CASSPAGTGSYEQYF. The chain employs TRBV12-3 or TRBV12-4 and TRBJ2-7, with 9 positions matching TRBD1. The CDR3 is 15 amino acids. V lost 5 bases, J lost 1 base, and 6 bases stayed unmatched.

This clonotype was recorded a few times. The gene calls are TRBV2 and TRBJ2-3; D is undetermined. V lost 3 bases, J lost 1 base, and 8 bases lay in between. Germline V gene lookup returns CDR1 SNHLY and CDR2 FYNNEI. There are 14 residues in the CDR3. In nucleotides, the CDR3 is TGTGCCAGCAGTGATGGGCAGGGCACAGATACGCAGTATTTT. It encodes CASSDGQGTDTQYF.

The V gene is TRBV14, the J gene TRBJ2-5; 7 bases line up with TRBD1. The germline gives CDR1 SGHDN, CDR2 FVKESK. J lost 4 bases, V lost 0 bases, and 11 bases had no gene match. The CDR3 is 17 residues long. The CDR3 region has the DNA TGTGCCAGCAGCCAAGAAAATGGGGCAGGGGGAAGAGAGACCCAGTACTTC. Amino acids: CASSQENGAGGRETQYF.

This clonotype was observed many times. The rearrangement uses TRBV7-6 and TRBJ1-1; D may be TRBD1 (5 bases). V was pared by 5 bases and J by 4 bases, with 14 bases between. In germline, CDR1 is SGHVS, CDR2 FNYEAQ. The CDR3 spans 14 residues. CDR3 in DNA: TGTGCCAGCAGCCCTCTCAGGGTTGGCACTGAAGCTTTCTTT. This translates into CASSPLRVGTEAFF.

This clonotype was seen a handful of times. DNA of the CDR3: TGTGCCAGCAGTTTAGGGGGACTAGCTAACAATGAGCAGTTCTTC. Translated, it gives CASSLGGLANNEQFF. The chain uses TRBV27 and TRBJ2-1; 9 bases map to TRBD2. Trimming removed 2 bases from V and 5 bases from J; junction bases left unmatched: 4. Germline-derived CDR1 and CDR2 are MNHEY and SMNVEV (reference sequence). This CDR3 is built from 15 residues.

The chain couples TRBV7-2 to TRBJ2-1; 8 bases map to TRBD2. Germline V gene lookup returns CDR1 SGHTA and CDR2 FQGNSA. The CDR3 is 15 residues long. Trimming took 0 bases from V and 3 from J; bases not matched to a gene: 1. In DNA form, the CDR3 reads TGTGCCAGCAGCTTAGCGCGGGGGGTCTACAATGAGCAGTTCTTC. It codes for CASSLARGVYNEQFF.

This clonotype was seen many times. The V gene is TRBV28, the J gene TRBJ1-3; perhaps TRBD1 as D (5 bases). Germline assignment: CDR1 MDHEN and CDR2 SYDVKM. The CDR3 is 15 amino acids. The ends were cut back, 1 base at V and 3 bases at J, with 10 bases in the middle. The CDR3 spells CASSLFEGFGNTIYF. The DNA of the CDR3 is TGTGCCAGCAGTTTATTTGAGGGGTTTGGAAACACCATATATTTT.

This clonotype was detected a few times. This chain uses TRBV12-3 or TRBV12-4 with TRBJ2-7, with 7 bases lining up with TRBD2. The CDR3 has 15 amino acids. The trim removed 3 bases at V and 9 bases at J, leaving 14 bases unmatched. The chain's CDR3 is CASSLGREPPPGQYF. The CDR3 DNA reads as TGTGCCAGCAGTTTGGGGCGGGAGCCCCCTCCTGGGCAGTACTTC.

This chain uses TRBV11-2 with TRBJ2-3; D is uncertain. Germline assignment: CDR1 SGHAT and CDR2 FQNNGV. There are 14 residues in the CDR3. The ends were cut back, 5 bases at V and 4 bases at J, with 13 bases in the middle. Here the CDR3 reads CASSPSAGADTQYF. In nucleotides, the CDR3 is TGTGCCAGCAGCCCATCAGCTGGTGCAGATACGCAGTATTTT.

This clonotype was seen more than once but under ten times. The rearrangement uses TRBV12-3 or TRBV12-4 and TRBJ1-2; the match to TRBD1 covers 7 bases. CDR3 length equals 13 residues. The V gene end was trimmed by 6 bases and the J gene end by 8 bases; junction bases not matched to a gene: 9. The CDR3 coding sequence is TGTGCCAGCAGGTTATCCGACAGGGAGGGCTACACCTTC. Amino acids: CASRLSDREGYTF.

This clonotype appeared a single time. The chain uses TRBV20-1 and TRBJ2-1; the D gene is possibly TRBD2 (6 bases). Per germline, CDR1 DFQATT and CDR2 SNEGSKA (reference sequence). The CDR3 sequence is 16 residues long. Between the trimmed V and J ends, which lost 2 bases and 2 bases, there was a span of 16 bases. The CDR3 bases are TGCAGTGCTAGAACGATTAGCGGTTTGACCTACAATGAGCAGTTCTTC. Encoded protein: CSARTISGLTYNEQFF.

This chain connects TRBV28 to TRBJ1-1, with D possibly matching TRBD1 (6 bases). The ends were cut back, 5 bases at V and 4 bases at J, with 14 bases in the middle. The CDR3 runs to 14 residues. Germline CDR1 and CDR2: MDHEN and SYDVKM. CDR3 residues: CASSRGGGGTEAFF. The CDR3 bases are TGTGCCAGCAGTCGAGGAGGGGGGGGCACTGAAGCTTTCTTT. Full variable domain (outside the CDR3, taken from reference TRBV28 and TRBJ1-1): DVKVTQSSRYLVKRTGEKVFLECVQDMDHENMFWYRQDPGLGLRLIYFSYDVKMKEKGDIPEGYSVSREKKERFSLILESASTNQTSMYLCASSRGGGGTEAFFGQGTRLTVV.

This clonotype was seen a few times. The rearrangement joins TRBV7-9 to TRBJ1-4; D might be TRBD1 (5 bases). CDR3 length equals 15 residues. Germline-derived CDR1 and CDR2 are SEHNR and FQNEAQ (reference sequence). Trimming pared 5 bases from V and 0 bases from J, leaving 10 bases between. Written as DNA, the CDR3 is TGTGCCAGCAGCGGGGACGGGACAACTAATGAAAAACTGTTTTTT. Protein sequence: CASSGDGTTNEKLFF.

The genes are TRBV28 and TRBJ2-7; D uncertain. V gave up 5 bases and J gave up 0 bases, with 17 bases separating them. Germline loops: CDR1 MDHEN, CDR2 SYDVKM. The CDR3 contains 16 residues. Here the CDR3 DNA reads TGTGCCAGCAGTCCTGCCGTCGACACGAGCTCCTACGAGCAGTACTTC. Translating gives CASSPAVDTSSYEQYF.

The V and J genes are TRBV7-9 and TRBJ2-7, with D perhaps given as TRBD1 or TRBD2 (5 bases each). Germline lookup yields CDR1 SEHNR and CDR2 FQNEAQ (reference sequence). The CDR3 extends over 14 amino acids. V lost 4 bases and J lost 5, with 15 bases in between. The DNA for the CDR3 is TGTGCCAGCAGCTCCCGGGACGTTGGGAACGAGCAGTACTTC. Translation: CASSSRDVGNEQYF.

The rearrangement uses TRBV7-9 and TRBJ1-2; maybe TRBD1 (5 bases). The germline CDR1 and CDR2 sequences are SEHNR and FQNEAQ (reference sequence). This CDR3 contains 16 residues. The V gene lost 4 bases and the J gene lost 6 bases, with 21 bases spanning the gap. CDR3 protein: CASSWGAGLTLHGYTF. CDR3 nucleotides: TGTGCCAGCAGCTGGGGCGCGGGACTGACTCTCCATGGCTACACCTTC.

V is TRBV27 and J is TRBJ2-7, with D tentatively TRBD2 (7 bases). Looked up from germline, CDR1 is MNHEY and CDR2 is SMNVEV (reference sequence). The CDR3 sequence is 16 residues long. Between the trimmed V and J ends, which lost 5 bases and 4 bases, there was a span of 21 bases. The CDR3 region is CASSGTQGGGGYEQYF. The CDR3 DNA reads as TGTGCCAGCAGTGGCACCCAGGGAGGGGGGGGGTACGAGCAGTACTTC.

The CDR3 DNA reads as TGTGCCACCAGTGGGCGAGTGGGGGACAATGAGCAGTTCTTC. Translating gives CATSGRVGDNEQFF. The chain uses TRBV24-1 and TRBJ2-1, with D perhaps assigned TRBD1 or TRBD2 (5 bases each). The CDR3 totals 14 residues. CDR1 is KGHDR and CDR2 is SFDVKD in the germline V gene. With 5 bases removed from V and 5 bases from J, the gap between germline ends came to 12 bases.

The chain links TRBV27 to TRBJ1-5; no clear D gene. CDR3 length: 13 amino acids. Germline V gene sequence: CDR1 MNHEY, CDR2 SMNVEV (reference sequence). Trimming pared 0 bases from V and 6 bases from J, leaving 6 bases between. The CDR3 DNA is TGTGCCAGCAGTTTATCGGGAACTCAGCCCCAGCATTTT. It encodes CASSLSGTQPQHF.

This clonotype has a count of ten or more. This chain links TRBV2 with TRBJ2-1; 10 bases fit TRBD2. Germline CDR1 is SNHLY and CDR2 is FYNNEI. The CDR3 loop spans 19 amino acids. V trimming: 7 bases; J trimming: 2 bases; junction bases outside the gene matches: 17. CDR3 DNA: TGTGCCAGCACCCCCGGACTAGCGGCCGGTGAGTTTGCCTACAATGAGCAGTTCTTC. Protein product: CASTPGLAAGEFAYNEQFF.